This TCR beta chain originates from a study of CD8 T cells in ankylosing spondylitis. Findings of the study overall: Some motif variants had been reported before (in reactive arthritis synovial fluid and blood). Significant enrichment of disease-linked clones was reported in matched ankylosing spondylitis synovial fluid. A TCR beta motif of several highly homologous variants appeared characteristic of ankylosing spondylitis blood.

This clonotype was seen many times. Its target is unknown. Construction of TCR beta libraries was performed using quantitative 5'-RACE with molecular barcodes. TCRdb reprocessed the 5' RACE reads with MiXCR, giving one entry per CDR3 protein. This sample has around 490,000 distinct CDR3 sequences, with over 4% found just once. Germline V lookup: CDR1 SGHRS, CDR2 YFSETQ. CDR3 length equals 17 residues. Trimming removed 0 bases from V and 4 bases from J; junction bases left unmatched: 9. The receptor's source is a male donor with ankylosing spondylitis. V gene TRBV5-1 combines with J gene TRBJ2-1, with 8 bases aligning to TRBD1. Sequencing used blood, either unsorted or a sorted T cell fraction (not recorded which). In DNA form, the CDR3 reads TGCGCCAGCAGCTTGGCCCGTGGGACAGGAGAGTACAATGAGCAGTTCTTC. It encodes CASSLARGTGEYNEQFF.